This T cell receptor (beta chain) derives from a study of T cells in Graves' hyperthyroidism and ophthalmopathy. Authors of the study amplified TCR beta CDR3 regions from RNA transcripts. HTBI primers were used for first-round RT-PCR of the TCR CDR3. MiXCR was run by TCRdb on the multiplex PCR reads, yielding one entry per CDR3 protein. The repertoire has 500,000 to 600,000 distinct CDR3 sequences, under 60% of them found once; the top ten carry around a fifth. The CDR3 has 14 residues. Germline loops: CDR1 SGHRS, CDR2 YFSETQ. The ends were cut back, 0 bases at V and 3 bases at J, with 7 bases in the middle. Study-level findings and limits: Classification by a 13 V-J model distinguished ophthalmopathy from stable hyperthyroidism.

The diagnostic basis comprised clinical symptoms, serum thyroxine and TRAb, thyroid ultrasound and orbital computed tomography. This clonotype was observed many times. What it binds is unknown. This TCR came from an adult woman with Graves' disease, either hyperthyroidism or ophthalmopathy (not recorded which). J is TRBJ1-5 and V is TRBV5-1, with D unclear. Sequenced input: peripheral blood or thyroid tissue (not recorded which). CDR3 protein: CASSLDGVNQPQHF. The CDR3, as DNA: TGCGCCAGCAGCTTGGACGGAGTCAATCAGCCCCAGCATTTT.